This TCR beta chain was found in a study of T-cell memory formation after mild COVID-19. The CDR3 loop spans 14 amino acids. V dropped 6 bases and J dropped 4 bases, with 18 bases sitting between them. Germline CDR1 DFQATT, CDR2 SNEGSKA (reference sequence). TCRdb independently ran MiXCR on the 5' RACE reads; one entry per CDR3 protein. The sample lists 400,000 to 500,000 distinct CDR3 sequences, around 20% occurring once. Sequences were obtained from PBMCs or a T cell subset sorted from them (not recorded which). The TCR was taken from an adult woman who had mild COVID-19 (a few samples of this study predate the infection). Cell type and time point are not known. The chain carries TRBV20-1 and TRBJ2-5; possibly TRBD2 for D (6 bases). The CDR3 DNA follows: TGCAGTGCCACCCAACGGAGGGTTGGAGAGACCCAGTACTTC. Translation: CSATQRRVGETQYF.